The source of this TCR beta chain is a study of Ad26.COV2.S vaccination and SARS-CoV-2 variants. In the study overall: Ad26.COV2.S was injected intramuscularly once or twice, 56 days apart.

The CDR3 extends over 15 amino acids. CDR1 MNHEY and CDR2 SVGAGI come from the germline V gene. V lost 2 bases to trimming and J lost 7 bases, with 14 bases between them. Treatment meaning: over 15 received Ad26.COV2.S at low or high dose, single or two shots; roughly five received placebo; per-sample allocation not given. At day 63 after the first vaccine or placebo injection, samples were drawn. Generated by immunoSEQ multiplex PCR, the TCRdb table keeps only in-frame clones and is missing some. Of a few hundred thousand clones listed, about 90% are singletons. This chain connects TRBV6-5 to TRBJ1-4; possible D gene TRBD1, 5 bases. This receptor was taken from a person between 18 and 60 years old who received the Ad26.COV2.S COVID-19 vaccine or a placebo. The material was peripheral blood, obtained in a trial of Ad26.COV2.S vaccine versus placebo. CDR3 nucleotides: TGTGCCAGCAGTTACGGGCAGGGCGAGAGTGAAAAACTGTTTTTT. As protein: CASSYGQGESEKLFF.